This T cell receptor (beta chain) is from a study of T cell clones after liver transplantation. About the study: TCRbeta sequencing after a pre-transplant mixed lymphocyte reaction identified graft-donor-reactive clones, later tracked in post-transplant blood. HCV positivity affected three of eight recipients; the rest lacked autoimmune or viral indications. As an antigen-independent comparator, third-party-reactive TCRbeta sequences came from pre-transplant mixed lymphocyte reactions.

CDR1 and CDR2 (germline): SEHNR, FQNEAQ (reference sequence). The V segment lost 4 bases and the J segment 5 bases; nucleotides outside the gene matches: 11. This CDR3 has 16 residues. Sequencing used immunoSEQ multiplex PCR; TCRdb keeps in-frame clones, though not all of them. The data contain more than 95,000 clones, 82% of them singletons. The chain joins TRBV7-9 to TRBJ2-1; 7 bases are shared with TRBD2. The material was CD4+ T cells from blood, obtained before liver transplant. The receptor comes from a human donor who received a liver transplant. The chain's CDR3 is CASSSLGGGPHNEQFF. The CDR3 coding sequence is TGTGCCAGCAGCTCGCTGGGGGGAGGGCCCCACAATGAGCAGTTCTTC.